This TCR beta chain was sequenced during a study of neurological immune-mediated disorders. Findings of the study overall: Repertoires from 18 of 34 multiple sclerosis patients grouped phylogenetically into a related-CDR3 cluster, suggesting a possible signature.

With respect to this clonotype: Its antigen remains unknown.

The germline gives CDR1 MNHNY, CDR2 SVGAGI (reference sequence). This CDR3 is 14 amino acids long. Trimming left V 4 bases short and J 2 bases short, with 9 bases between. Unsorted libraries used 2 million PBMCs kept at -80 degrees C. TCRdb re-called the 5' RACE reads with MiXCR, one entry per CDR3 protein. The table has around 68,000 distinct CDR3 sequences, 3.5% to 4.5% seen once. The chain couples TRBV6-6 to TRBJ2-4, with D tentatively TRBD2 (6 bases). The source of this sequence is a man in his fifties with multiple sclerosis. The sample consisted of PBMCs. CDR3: CASSWEDTKNIQYF. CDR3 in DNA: TGTGCCAGCAGTTGGGAGGACACCAAAAACATTCAGTACTTC.